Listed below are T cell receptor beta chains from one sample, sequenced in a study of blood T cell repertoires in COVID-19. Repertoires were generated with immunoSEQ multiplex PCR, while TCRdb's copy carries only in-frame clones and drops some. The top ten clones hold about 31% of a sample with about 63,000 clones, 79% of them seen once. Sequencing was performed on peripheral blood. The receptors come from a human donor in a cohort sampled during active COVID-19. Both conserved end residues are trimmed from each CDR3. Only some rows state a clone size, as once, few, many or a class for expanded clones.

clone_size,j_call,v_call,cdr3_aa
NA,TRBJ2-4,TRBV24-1,ATSDSGLGNIQY
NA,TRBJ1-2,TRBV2,ASNREGYGYT
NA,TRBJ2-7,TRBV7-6,ASSLEVGQLYEQY
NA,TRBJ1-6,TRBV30,AWSGETRDSPLH
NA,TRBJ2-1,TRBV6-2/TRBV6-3,ASNPGTEYNEQF
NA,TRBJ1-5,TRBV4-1,ASSHTGGGSNQPQH
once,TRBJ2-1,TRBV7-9,ASSFGGSYNEQF
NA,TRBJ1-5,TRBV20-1,SASFAGGQGQNQPQH
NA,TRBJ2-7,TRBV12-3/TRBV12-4,ASSRDRTYEQY
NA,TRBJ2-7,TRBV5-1,ASSLGTSGTYEQY
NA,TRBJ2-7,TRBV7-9,ASSSRRDSYEQY
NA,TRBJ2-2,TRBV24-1,ATTASGRGRTGELF
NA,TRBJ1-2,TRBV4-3,ASSQDFRQGIGYT
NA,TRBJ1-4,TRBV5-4,ASSLTAGTGGGKLF
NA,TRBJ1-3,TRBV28,ASSTTPPSGNTIY
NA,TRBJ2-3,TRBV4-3,ASSQENRLTDTQY
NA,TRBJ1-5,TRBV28,AGGTHVDQPQH
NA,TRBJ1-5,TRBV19,ASSSTDRGQPQH
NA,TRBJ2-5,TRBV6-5,ASRADRGWRETQY
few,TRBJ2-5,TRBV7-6,ASRARGWAQY
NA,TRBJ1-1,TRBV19,ASSPTTAVMEAF
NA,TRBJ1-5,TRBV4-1,ASSQEVRRAQH
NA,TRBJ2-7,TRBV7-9,ASSSRDRGPHEQY
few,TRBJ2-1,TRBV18,ASSKERESNEQF
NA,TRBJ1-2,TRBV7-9,ASSPTSGGKYGYT
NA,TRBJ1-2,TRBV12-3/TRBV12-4,ASRSRQTYGYT
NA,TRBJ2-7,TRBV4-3,ASSQRGGVGVRSYEQY
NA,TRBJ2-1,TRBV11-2,ASSSTSFSGRASGEQF
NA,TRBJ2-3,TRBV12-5,ASGTQGTDTQY
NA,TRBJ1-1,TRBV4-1,ASSPGQGGTEAF
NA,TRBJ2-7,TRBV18,ASSPSGTRNEQY